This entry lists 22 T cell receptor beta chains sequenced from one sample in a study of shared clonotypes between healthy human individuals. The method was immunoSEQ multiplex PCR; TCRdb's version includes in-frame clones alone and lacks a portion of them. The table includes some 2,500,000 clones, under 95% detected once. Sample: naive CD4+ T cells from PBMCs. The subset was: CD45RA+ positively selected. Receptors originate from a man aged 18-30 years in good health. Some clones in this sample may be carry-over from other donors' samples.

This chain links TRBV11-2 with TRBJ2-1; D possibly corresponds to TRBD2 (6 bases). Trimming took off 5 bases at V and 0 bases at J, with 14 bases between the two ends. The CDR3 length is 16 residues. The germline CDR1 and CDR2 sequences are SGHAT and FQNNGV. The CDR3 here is CASSTIRGSSYNEQFF. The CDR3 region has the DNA TGTGCCAGCAGCACTATACGGGGGAGCTCCTACAATGAGCAGTTCTTC.

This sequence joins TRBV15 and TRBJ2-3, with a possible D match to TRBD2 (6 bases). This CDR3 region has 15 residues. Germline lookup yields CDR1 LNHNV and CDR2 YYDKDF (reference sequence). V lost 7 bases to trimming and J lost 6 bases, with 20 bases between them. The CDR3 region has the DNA TGTGCCACCACCTCTAACGGGAGAAGTTCTGATACGCAGTATTTT. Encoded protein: CATTSNGRSSDTQYF.

The CDR3 coding sequence is TGTGCCAGCAGTTACGCCAGGGGGCTGGGCAAAAACATTCAGTACTTC. Residues: CASSYARGLGKNIQYF. The chain links TRBV6-5 to TRBJ2-4; TRBD1 matches 8 bases. CDR1 and CDR2 (germline): MNHEY, SVGAGI. The length of the CDR3 is 16 residues. Trimming cost V 2 bases and J 3 bases; bases outside gene matches: 6.

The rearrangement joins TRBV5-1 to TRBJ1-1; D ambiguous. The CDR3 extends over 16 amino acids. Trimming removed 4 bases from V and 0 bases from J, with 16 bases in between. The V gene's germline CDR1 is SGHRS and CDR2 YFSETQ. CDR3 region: CASSPAAAPMNTEAFF. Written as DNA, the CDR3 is TGCGCCAGCAGCCCCGCGGCAGCACCTATGAACACTGAAGCTTTCTTT. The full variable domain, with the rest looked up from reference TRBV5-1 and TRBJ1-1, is KAGVTQTPRYLIKTRGQQVTLSCSPISGHRSVSWYQQTPGQGLQFLFEYFSETQRNKGNFPGRFSGRQFSNSRSEMNVSTLELGDSALYLCASSPAAAPMNTEAFFGQGTRLTVV.

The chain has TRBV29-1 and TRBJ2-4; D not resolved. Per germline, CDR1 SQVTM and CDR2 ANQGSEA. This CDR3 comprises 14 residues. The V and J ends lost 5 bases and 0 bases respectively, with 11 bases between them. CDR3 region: CSVFDGLAKNIQYF. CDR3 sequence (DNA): TGCAGCGTTTTTGACGGGCTAGCCAAAAACATTCAGTACTTC.

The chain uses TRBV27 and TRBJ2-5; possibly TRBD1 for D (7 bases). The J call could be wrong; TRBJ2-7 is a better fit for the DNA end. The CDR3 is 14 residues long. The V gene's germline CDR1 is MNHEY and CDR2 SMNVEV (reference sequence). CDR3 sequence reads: CASSRQGGSYEQYF. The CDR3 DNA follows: TGTGCCAGTAGCCGACAGGGAGGCTCCTACGAGCAGTACTTC.

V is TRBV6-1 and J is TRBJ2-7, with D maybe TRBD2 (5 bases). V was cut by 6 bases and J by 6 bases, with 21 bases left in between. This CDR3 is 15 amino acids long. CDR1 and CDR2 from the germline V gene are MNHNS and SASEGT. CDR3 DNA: TGTGCCAGCAGCCTATACGAGGGTTTCCTGGGCGAGCAGTACTTC. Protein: CASSLYEGFLGEQYF.

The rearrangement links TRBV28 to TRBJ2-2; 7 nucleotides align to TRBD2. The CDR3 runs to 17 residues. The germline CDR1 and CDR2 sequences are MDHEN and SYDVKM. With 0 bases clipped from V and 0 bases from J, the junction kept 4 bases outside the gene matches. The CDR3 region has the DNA TGTGCCAGCAGTTTATGGTCGCTAGCGGCGAACACCGGGGAGCTGTTTTTT. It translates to CASSLWSLAANTGELFF.

In nucleotides, the CDR3 is TGTGCCAGCTCCCTAGCGGCTACCAATACCTACGAGCAGTACTTC. This translates into CASSLAATNTYEQYF. V usage is TRBV18 and J usage is TRBJ2-7, with 7 bases matching TRBD2. The CDR3 covers 15 residues. Germline V lookup: CDR1 KGHSH, CDR2 LQKENI. Unmatched junction bases numbered 10, after V lost 6 bases and J lost 2 bases.

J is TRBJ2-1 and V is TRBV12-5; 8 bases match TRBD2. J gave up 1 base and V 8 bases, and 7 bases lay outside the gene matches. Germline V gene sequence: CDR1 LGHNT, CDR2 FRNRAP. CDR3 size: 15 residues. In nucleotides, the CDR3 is TGTGCTAGTTCTAGCGGGTTTTCATCCTACAATGAGCAGTTCTTC. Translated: CASSSGFSSYNEQFF.

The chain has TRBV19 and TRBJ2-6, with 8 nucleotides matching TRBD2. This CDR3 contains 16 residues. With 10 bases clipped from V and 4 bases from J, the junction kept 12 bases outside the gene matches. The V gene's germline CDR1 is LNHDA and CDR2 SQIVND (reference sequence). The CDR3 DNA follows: TGTGCCAACGGAGGCGGGAGGCCTCGAGGGGCCAACGTCCTGACTTTC. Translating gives CANGGGRPRGANVLTF. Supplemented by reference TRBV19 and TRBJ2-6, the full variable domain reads DGGITQSPKYLFRKEGQNVTLSCEQNLNHDAMYWYRQDPGQGLRLIYYSQIVNDFQKGDIAEGYSVSREKKESFPLTVTSAQKNPTAFYLCANGGGRPRGANVLTFGAGSRLTVL.

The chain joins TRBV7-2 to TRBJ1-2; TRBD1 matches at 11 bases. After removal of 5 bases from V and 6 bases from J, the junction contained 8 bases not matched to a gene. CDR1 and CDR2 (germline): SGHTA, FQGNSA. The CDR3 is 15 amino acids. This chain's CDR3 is CASSLFGGQGDGYTF. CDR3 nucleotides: TGTGCCAGCAGCCTCTTCGGGGGACAGGGGGATGGCTACACCTTC.

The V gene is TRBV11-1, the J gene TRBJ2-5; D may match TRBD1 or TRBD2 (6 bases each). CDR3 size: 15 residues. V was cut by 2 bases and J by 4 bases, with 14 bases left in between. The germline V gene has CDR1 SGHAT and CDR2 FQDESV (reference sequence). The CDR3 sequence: CASSLSRGAGETQYF. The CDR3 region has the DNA TGTGCCAGCAGCTTAAGTAGGGGGGCGGGAGAGACCCAGTACTTC.

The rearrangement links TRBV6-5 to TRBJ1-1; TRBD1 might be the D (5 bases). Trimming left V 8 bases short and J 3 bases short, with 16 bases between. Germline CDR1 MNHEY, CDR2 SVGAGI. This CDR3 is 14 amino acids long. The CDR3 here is CASRTGVGDTEAFF. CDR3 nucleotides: TGTGCCAGCCGAACAGGAGTTGGGGACACTGAAGCTTTCTTT.

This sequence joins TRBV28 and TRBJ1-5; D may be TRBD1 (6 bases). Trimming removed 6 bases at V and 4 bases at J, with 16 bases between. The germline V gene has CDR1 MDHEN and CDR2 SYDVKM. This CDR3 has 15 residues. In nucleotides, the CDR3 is TGTGCCAGCAGGGCGGGGGGGGCCCTAAATCAGCCCCAGCATTTT. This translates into CASRAGGALNQPQHF.

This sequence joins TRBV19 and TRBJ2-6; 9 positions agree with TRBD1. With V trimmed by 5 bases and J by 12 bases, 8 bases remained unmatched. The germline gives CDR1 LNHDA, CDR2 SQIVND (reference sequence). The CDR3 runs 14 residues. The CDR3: CASSGTGFFSVLTF. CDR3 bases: TGTGCCAGTAGTGGGACAGGGTTTTTTTCCGTCCTGACTTTC. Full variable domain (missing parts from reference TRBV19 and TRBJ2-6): DGGITQSPKYLFRKEGQNVTLSCEQNLNHDAMYWYRQDPGQGLRLIYYSQIVNDFQKGDIAEGYSVSREKKESFPLTVTSAQKNPTAFYLCASSGTGFFSVLTFGAGSRLTVL.

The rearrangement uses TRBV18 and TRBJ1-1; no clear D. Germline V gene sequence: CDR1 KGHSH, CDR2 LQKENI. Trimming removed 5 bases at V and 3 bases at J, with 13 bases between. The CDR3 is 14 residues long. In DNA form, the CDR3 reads TGTGCCAGCTCATTTCTTCAGGAGTACACTGAAGCTTTCTTT. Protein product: CASSFLQEYTEAFF.

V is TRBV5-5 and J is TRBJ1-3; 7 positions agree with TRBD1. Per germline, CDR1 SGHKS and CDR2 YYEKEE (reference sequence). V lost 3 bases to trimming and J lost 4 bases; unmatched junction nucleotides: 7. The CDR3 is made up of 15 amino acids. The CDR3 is CASSSPGQKGNTIYF. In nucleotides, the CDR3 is TGTGCCAGCAGCTCCCCGGGACAGAAAGGAAACACCATATATTTT.

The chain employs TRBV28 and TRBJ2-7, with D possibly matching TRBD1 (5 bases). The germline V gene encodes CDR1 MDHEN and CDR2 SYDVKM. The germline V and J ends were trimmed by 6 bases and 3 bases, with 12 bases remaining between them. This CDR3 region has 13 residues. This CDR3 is CASRTRDSYEQYF. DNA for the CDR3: TGTGCCAGCAGAACCCGCGACAGCTACGAGCAGTACTTC.

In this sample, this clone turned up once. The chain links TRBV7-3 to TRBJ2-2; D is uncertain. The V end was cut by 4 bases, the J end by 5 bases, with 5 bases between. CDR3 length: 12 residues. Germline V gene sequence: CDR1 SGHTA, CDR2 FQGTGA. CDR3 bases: TGTGCCAGCAGCTCTGTAACCGGGGAGCTGTTTTTT. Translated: CASSSVTGELFF.

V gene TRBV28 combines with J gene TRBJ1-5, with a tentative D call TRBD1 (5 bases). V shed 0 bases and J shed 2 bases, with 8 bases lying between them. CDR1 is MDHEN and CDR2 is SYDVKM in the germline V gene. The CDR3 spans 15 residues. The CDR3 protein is CASSLWGVGNQPQHF. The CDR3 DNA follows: TGTGCCAGCAGTTTATGGGGGGTGGGCAATCAGCCCCAGCATTTT.

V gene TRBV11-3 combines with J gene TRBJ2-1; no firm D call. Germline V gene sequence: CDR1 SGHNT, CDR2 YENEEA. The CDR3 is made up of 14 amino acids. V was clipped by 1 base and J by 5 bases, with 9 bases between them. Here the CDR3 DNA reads TGTGCCAGCAGCTTAGGAAGACTTCACAATGAGCAGTTCTTC. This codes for CASSLGRLHNEQFF.